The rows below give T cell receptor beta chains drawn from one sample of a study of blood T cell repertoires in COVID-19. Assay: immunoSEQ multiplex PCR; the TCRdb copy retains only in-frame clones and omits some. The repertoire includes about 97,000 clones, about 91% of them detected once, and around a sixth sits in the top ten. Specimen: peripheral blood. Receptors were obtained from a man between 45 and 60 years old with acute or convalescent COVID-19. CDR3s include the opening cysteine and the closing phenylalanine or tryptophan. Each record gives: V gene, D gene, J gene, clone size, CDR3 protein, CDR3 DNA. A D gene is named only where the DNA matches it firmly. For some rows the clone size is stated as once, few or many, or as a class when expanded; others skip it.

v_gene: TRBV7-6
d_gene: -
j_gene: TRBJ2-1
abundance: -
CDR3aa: CASSAEAAHNEQFF
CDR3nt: TGTGCCAGCAGCGCAGAGGCAGCCCACAATGAGCAGTTCTTC

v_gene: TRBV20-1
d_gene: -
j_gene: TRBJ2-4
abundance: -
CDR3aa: CSARGALRGYF
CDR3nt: TGCAGTGCTAGAGGCGCGCTCCGGGGATACTTC

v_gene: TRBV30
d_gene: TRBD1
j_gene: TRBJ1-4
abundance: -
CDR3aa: CAWSDQQGSNEKLFF
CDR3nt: TGTGCCTGGAGTGACCAACAGGGGTCTAATGAAAAACTGTTTTTT

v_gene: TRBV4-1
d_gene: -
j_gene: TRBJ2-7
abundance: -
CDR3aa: CASSQVAVGGPLGYEQYF
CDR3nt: TGCGCCAGCAGCCAAGTGGCGGTGGGGGGACCTTTAGGCTACGAGCAGTACTTC

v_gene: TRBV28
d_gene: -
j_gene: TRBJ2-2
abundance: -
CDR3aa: CASSTTGYTGELFF
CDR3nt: TGTGCCAGCAGTACTACAGGGTACACCGGGGAGCTGTTTTTT

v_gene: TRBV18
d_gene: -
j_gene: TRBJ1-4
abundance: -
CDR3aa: CASSTGINEKLFF
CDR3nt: TGTGCCAGCTCAACAGGGATCAATGAAAAACTGTTTTTT

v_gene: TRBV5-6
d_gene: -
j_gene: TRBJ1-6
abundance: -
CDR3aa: CASSPGLYGDSPLHF
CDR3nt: TGTGCCAGCAGCCCCGGTCTTTACGGGGATTCACCCCTCCACTTT

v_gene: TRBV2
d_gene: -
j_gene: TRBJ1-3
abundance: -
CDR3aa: CASSESSTRAGNTIYF
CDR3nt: TGTGCCAGCAGTGAATCTTCGACGAGGGCTGGAAACACCATATATTTT

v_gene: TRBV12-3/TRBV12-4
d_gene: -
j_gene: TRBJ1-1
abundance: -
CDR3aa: CASSLGRGTEAFF
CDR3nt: TGTGCCAGCAGTTTAGGGCGGGGCACTGAAGCTTTCTTT

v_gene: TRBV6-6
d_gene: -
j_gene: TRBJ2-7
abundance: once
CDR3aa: CASSYQTGTFYEQYF
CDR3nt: TGTGCCAGCAGTTACCAGACAGGTACCTTCTACGAGCAGTACTTC

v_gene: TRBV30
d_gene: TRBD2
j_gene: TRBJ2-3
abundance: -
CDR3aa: CAWTPRGGAKDTQYF
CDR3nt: TGTGCCTGGACCCCCCGGGGGGGGGCCAAAGATACGCAGTATTTT

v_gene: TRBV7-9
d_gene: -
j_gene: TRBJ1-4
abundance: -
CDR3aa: CAGDLTRGEKLFF
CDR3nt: TGTGCCGGCGATCTTACCCGCGGGGAAAAACTGTTTTTT

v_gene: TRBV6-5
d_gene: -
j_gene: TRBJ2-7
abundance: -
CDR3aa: CASSPYYEQYF
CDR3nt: TGTGCCAGCAGTCCGTACTACGAGCAGTACTTC

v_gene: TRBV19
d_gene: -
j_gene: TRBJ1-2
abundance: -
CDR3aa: CASSWEGTGGYTF
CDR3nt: TGTGCCAGTAGCTGGGAGGGGACGGGTGGCTACACCTTC

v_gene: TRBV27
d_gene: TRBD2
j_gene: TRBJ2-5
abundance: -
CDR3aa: CASSLTGASGGLREETQYF
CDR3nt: TGTGCCAGCAGTTTAACGGGGGCTAGCGGGGGCCTACGGGAAGAGACCCAGTACTTC